This TCR beta chain was sequenced during a study of T cells in localized non-small cell lung cancer. Germline V gene data show CDR1 as SGHTA and CDR2 as FQGTGA. V was shortened by 1 base and J by 6 bases, with 9 bases between the two germline ends. This CDR3 has 13 amino acids. TCRdb keeps only in-frame clones here, not all; method: immunoSEQ multiplex PCR. Among roughly 31,000 clones, roughly nine tenths were seen once, and the ten largest hold under 13%. This rearrangement joins TRBV7-3 to TRBJ1-1; D is ambiguous. Sequencing used peripheral blood, obtained before any cancer treatment. The clonotype was recovered from a woman between 35 and 70 years old with stage I lung adenocarcinoma. CDR3: CASSLIIRSEAFF. CDR3 sequence (DNA): TGTGCCAGCAGCTTAATTATTCGGTCTGAAGCTTTCTTT.